This TCR beta chain was retrieved from a study of regulatory T cells in long-lasting Graves disease. Study background: Duration of antithyroid drug therapy among newly diagnosed Graves' patients was under 3 months.

The authors built TCR beta libraries using iRepertoire HTBI primers and Arm-PCR of CDR3 regions. A single record per CDR3 protein comes from TCRdb applying MiXCR to the multiplex PCR reads. The sample consists of 300,000 to 400,000 distinct CDR3 sequences, around 16% of them appearing once. The CDR3 extends over 14 amino acids. Germline trimming cut 1 base from V and 4 bases from J; bases unmatched to any gene: 3. Germline CDR1 is MNHNS and CDR2 is SASEGT. Time point defined: newly diagnosed GD, antithyroid drugs for less than 3 months. Generation of the TCR library employed RNA extracted from PBMCs. Doctors identified Graves' disease using the American Thyroid Association guidelines. This clonotype has at least ten counts.

The chain recombines TRBV6-1 with TRBJ2-5, with 7 bases that match TRBD1. The sequence was obtained from a female donor with Graves disease. The material was peripheral blood mononuclear cells (PBMCs), obtained at new diagnosis, from a patient treated with antithyroid drugs. Here the CDR3 DNA reads TGTGCCAGCAGTGAAGGGTCAGGGGGAGAGACCCAGTACTTC. Translation gives CASSEGSGGETQYF.